This is a list of T cell receptor beta chains from one sample in a study of blood T cell repertoires in COVID-19. Method: immunoSEQ multiplex PCR; TCRdb's copy keeps in-frame clones and lacks some. This table has 150,000 to 200,000 clones, approximately 80% appearing once. Sample: peripheral blood. These receptors originate from a woman aged 80 or older with acute or convalescent COVID-19. CDR3s leave out the opening cysteine and the closing phenylalanine or tryptophan. Where a row states a size, it is once, few, many or the class of an expanded clone; other rows omit it.

cdr3_length j_call clone_size v_call cdr3_aa
12 TRBJ1-2 NA TRBV5-1 ASSLRTGESGYT
13 TRBJ2-1 NA TRBV7-2 ASSLTGLSYNEQF
12 TRBJ2-5 once TRBV5-1 ASSLPREGETQY
14 TRBJ2-7 once TRBV19 ASSNTQQGVHYEQY
13 TRBJ1-4 NA TRBV7-2 ASSFRAFPNEKLF
11 TRBJ1-2 NA TRBV29-1 SASDRGNYGYT
13 TRBJ1-2 NA TRBV5-5 ASSVDRDLNYGYT
12 TRBJ2-7 once TRBV5-1 ASRLTSGSREQY
13 TRBJ1-1 NA TRBV7-6 ASSPGQPMNTEAF
11 TRBJ1-1 NA TRBV12-5 ASEWGGLSEAF